Listed below are T cell receptor beta chains from one sample, sequenced in a study of cytomegalovirus exposure and HLA in healthy donors. Profiled with immunoSEQ multiplex PCR; TCRdb holds only in-frame clones, not every one. Of about 170,000 clones in the sample, around 80% were seen once. Sequenced material: PBMCs. The receptors shown here come from a male donor in good health and CMV-seronegative. CDR3s leave out the opening cysteine and the closing phenylalanine or tryptophan. Expanded clones are given a class, and other clones once, few, many or no size at all.

CDR3 length	J gene	V gene	clone size	CDR3 protein
13	TRBJ2-7	TRBV4-1	NA	ASSPRGLYSYEQY
14	TRBJ2-7	TRBV7-6	NA	ASSLGQTHQIYEQY
16	TRBJ1-2	TRBV18	NA	ASSPLRAGGRALDGYT
11	TRBJ1-5	TRBV19	NA	ASSSDGNQPQH
13	TRBJ1-5	TRBV6-5	NA	ASSTRQGSNQPQH
14	TRBJ1-5	TRBV30	NA	AWSVTGIYSNQPQH
11	TRBJ1-1	TRBV7-8	NA	ASSFNLNTEAF
13	TRBJ2-5	TRBV7-9	NA	ASSHSLGTGKTQY
14	TRBJ2-1	TRBV4-2	NA	ASSPGLAGILNEQF
10	TRBJ2-5	TRBV5-6	NA	ASSLARETQY
13	TRBJ1-2	TRBV5-4	few	ASSANRGRDYGYT
14	TRBJ2-7	TRBV5-1	once	ASSPMPPPQTYEQY
12	TRBJ1-1	TRBV7-9	NA	ASSLFVQGREAF
11	TRBJ2-7	TRBV10-2	NA	ASSAQGAYEQY
11	TRBJ1-3	TRBV6-1	NA	ASSERSTNTIY
14	TRBJ1-1	TRBV7-2	NA	ASAPSTGRLNTEAF
13	TRBJ1-4	TRBV27	NA	ASSGYRGWGEKLF
13	TRBJ2-1	TRBV7-6	NA	ASSQRQGAYNEQF
13	TRBJ1-1	TRBV7-9	NA	ASARVEGMNTEAF
12	TRBJ1-1	TRBV6-5	once	ASRSSGVYTEAF
13	TRBJ2-2	TRBV6-4	NA	ASSPGLANTGELF
12	TRBJ2-3	TRBV4-3	NA	ASSHSTETDTQY
15	TRBJ2-5	TRBV5-1	NA	ASSLGTLAGLGETQY
13	TRBJ1-4	TRBV6-6	NA	ASSYARGTNEKLF
14	TRBJ2-7	TRBV7-9	NA	ASSALVGTARGEQY
11	TRBJ2-2	TRBV10-3	NA	AISSGVTGELF
12	TRBJ2-7	TRBV5-4	NA	ASSTGQPESEQY
15	TRBJ1-6	TRBV5-6	NA	ASSPRAGSRYNSPLH
11	TRBJ1-5	TRBV19	NA	ASSMTGNQPQH